Shown below are 5 T cell receptor beta chains from a single sample sequenced in a study of blood T cell repertoires in COVID-19. Using immunoSEQ multiplex PCR, the repertoire was profiled, and TCRdb retains in-frame clones only, with some absent. The table lists about 110,000 clones, approximately 79% of them singletons. Sequenced input: peripheral blood. The receptors shown here come from a woman of 80 years or more with active or convalescent COVID-19.

V and J are TRBV7-8 and TRBJ1-5, with TRBD1 as a possible D gene (5 bases). The CDR3 is 15 amino acids. The germline gives CDR1 SGHVS, CDR2 FQNEAQ. Trimming took 3 bases from V and 2 from J, leaving 11 bases between them. The chain's CDR3 is CASSFYRFGNQPQHF. As DNA, the CDR3 is TGTGCCAGCAGCTTTTACAGGTTCGGCAATCAGCCCCAGCATTTT.

This clone has just one count. J is TRBJ2-3 and V is TRBV11-2, with a weak D call TRBD2 (6 bases). This CDR3 contains 15 residues. Per germline, CDR1 SGHAT and CDR2 FQNNGV. V was trimmed by 5 bases and J by 6 bases, leaving 18 bases between them. The CDR3 sequence: CASSPPGLMPDTQYF. The CDR3 region has the DNA TGTGCCAGCAGCCCTCCGGGACTCATGCCGGATACGCAGTATTTT.

The DNA for the CDR3 is TGTGCCAGCAGTTTAGTGAAGCGGGAGTGGTCCTACGAGCAGTACTTC. Translation gives CASSLVKREWSYEQYF. The rearrangement links TRBV28 to TRBJ2-7; the match to TRBD2 covers 8 bases. This CDR3 is 16 amino acids long. With V trimmed by 2 bases and J by 1 base, 7 bases remained unmatched. Germline assignment: CDR1 MDHEN and CDR2 SYDVKM.

The chain recombines TRBV21-1 with TRBJ1-5; TRBD1, the table's D call, lacks a check against the DNA. TRBV21-1 is deemed a pseudogene. The CDR3 is made up of 17 amino acids. CDR3 loop: CASSKLDTPRSNQPQHF. DNA for the CDR3: TGTGCCAGCAGCAAATTGGACACCCCCCGGAGCAATCAGCCCCAGCATTTT.

This clone was counted once. V gene TRBV3-1 (or the pseudogene TRBV3-2) combines with J gene TRBJ2-7, with TRBD1 as a possible D gene (6 bases). The V and J ends lost 5 bases and 0 bases respectively, with 11 bases between them. In germline, CDR1 is LGHDT, CDR2 YNNKEL (reference sequence). This CDR3 is 14 amino acids long. The CDR3 coding sequence is TGTGCCAGCAGCTCAGACAGGAGCTCCTACGAGCAGTACTTC. This codes for CASSSDRSSYEQYF.